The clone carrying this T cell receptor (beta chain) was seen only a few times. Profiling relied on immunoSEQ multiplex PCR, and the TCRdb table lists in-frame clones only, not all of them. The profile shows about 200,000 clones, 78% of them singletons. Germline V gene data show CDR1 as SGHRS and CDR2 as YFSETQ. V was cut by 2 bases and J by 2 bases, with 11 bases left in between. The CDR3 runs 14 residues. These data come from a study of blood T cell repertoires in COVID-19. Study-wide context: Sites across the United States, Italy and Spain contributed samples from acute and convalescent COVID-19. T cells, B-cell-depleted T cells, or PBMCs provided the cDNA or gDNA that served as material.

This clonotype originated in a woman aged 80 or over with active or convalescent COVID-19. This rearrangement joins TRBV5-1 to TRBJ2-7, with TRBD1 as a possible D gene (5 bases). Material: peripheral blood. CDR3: CASSFSGAPYEQYF. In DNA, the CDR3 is TGCGCCAGCAGCTTCTCTGGGGCCCCCTACGAGCAGTACTTC.